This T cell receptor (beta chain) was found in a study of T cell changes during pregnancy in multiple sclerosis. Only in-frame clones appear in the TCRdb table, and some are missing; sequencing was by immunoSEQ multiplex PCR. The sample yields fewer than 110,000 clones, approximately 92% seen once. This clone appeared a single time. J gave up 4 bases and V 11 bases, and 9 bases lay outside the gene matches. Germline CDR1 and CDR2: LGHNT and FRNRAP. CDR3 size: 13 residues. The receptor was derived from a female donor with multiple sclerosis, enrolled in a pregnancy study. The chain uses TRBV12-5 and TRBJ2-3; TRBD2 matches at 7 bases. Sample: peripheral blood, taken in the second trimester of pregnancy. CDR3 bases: TGTGCTGGCAAGAGGGAGGGACCAGATACGCAGTATTTT. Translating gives CAGKREGPDTQYF.